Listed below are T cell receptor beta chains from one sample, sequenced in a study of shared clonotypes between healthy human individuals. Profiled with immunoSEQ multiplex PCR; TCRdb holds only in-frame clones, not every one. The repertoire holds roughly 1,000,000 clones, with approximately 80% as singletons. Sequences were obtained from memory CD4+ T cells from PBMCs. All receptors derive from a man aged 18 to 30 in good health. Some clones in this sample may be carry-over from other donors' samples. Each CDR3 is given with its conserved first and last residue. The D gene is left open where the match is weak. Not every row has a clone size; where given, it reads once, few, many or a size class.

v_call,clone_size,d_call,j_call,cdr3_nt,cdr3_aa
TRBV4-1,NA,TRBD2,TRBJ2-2,TGCGCCAGCAGCCAAGGCCGGGCGGGGGTCGGCGCCGGGGAGCTGTTTTTT,CASSQGRAGVGAGELFF
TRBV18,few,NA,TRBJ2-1,TGTGCCAGCTCACTCCCCGGGGCCTCTAACAATGAGCAGTTCTTC,CASSLPGASNNEQFF
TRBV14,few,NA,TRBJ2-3,TGTGCCAGCAGCCAAGATCTTTGGCGAGGTACGCAGTATTTT,CASSQDLWRGTQYF
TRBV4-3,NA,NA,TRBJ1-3,TGCGCCAGCAGCCAAGAAGACAGCAGAAACACCATATATTTT,CASSQEDSRNTIYF
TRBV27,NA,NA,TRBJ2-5,TGTGCCACCCGGGTACGGAAACGGGCCCAGTACTTC,CATRVRKRAQYF
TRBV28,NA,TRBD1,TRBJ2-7,TGTGCCAGCAGTTCGGCGGGACAGGGGCCCCGGCAGCAGTACTTC,CASSSAGQGPRQQYF
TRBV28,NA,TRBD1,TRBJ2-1,TGTGCCAGCAGAACAGGGGGCGAGTGGGATGAGCAGTTCTTC,CASRTGGEWDEQFF
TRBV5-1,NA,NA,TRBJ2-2,TGCGCCAGCACCTTAGGACAGTTGAACACCGGGGAGCTGTTTTTT,CASTLGQLNTGELFF
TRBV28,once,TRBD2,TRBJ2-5,TGTGCCAGCAGTTTCCCGGGACTAGCGGGAGGCGGGACCCAGTACTTC,CASSFPGLAGGGTQYF
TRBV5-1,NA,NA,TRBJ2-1,TGCGCCAGCAGCCTCCTGGCCCTCTTGGCGGGTTCGCGCTACAATGAGCAGTTCTTC,CASSLLALLAGSRYNEQFF
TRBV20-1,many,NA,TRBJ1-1,TGCAGTGCTAGTTGGCAGGGTGCAGCTTTCTTT,CSASWQGAAFF
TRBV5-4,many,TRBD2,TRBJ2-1,TGTGCCAGCAGCTTGGGCGGGAGGGCGCGGGAGCAGTTCTTC,CASSLGGRAREQFF
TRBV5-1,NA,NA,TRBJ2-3,TGCGCCAGCAGCTTGGGGGCAGATACGCAGTATTTT,CASSLGADTQYF
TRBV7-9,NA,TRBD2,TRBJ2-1,TGTGCCAGCAGCTCCACTAGCGGGAGCAATGAGCAGTTCTTC,CASSSTSGSNEQFF
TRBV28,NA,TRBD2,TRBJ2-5,TGTGCCAGCAGTTTATCTGTACTAGCGGGCCAAGAGACCCAGTACTTC,CASSLSVLAGQETQYF
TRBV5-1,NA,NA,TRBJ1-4,TGCGCCAGCAGCACAGGACGGACAAATAATGAAAAACTGTTTTTT,CASSTGRTNNEKLFF
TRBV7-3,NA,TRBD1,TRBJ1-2,TGTGCCAGCAGCCTAGGGACAGGGTATGGCTACACCTTC,CASSLGTGYGYTF
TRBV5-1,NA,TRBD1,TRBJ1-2,TGCGCCAGCAGACAAGACAGGGACTATGGCTACACCTTC,CASRQDRDYGYTF
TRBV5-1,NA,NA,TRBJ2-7,TGCGCCAGCCGCCGGGGCTACGAGCAGTACTTC,CASRRGYEQYF
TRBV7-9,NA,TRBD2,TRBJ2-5,TGTGCCAGCAGCCCGGGTGGTAGCGGGGCCCAAGAGACCCAGTACTTC,CASSPGGSGAQETQYF
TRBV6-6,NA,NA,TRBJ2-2,TGTGCCAGCAGTCGCGACAGGTCAGACACCGGGGAGCTGTTTTTT,CASSRDRSDTGELFF
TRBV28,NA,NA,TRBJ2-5,TGTGCCAGCAGTCCCGTCGGCGGGATCCCTCAAGAGACCCAGTACTTC,CASSPVGGIPQETQYF
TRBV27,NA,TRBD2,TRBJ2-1,TGTGCCAGCAGGGCGGGAGGGTCGGATGAGCAGTTCTTC,CASRAGGSDEQFF
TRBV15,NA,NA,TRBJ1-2,TGTGCCACCAGCAGTGGGTCTTATGGCTACACCTTC,CATSSGSYGYTF
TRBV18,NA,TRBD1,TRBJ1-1,TGTGCCAGCTCGAAAAAGATCCAGGGGGCGCCCACTGAAGCTTTCTTT,CASSKKIQGAPTEAFF
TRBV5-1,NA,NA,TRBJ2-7,TGCGCCAGCAGCTTGGCCACCTCCCCCGGCGAGCAGTACTTC,CASSLATSPGEQYF
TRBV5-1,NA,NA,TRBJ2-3,TGCGCCAGCAGCTTGAGTTTCACAGATACGCAGTATTTT,CASSLSFTDTQYF
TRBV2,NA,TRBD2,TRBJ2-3,TGTGCCAGCAGTCGGGGCTTAGCGGGTTTAACAGATACGCAGTATTTT,CASSRGLAGLTDTQYF
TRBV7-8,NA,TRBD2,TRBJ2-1,TGTGCCAGCAGCTTCGGGACTAGCGGGACGGCGGGCTTCTACAATGAGCAGTTCTTC,CASSFGTSGTAGFYNEQFF
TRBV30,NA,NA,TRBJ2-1,TGTGCCTGGAGTTCTACGAGCTCCTACAATGAGCAGTTCTTC,CAWSSTSSYNEQFF